Following are 19 T cell receptor beta chains from one sample sequenced in a study of T cell responses to AZD1222 COVID-19 vaccine. Profiled with immunoSEQ multiplex PCR; TCRdb holds only in-frame clones, not every one. Of roughly 150,000 clones listed, around 88% were seen once; the top ten hold roughly 3%. The sample was peripheral blood, taken on day 0 of AZD1222 vaccination. Source of these receptors: an adult in good health.

CDR3 in DNA: TGTGCCAGCAGTAGGACGCGTCATAATTCACCCCTCCACTTT. It yields the protein CASSRTRHNSPLHF. The chain carries TRBV7-8 and TRBJ1-6; no definite D call. The CDR3 sequence is 14 residues long. The ends were cut back, 6 bases at V and 5 bases at J, with 11 bases in the middle. From germline, CDR1 is SGHVS and CDR2 FQNEAQ. Together with reference TRBV7-8 and TRBJ1-6, the CDR3 gives the full variable domain: GAGVSQSPRYKVAKRGQDVALRCDPISGHVSLFWYQQALGQGPEFLTYFQNEAQLDKSGLPSDRFFAERPEGSVSTLKIQRTQQEDSAVYLCASSRTRHNSPLHFGNGTRLTVT.

The chain joins TRBV10-2 to TRBJ1-1; no firm D call. The germline CDR1 and CDR2 sequences are WSHSY and SAAADI. CDR3 length: 13 residues. The ends were cut back, 4 bases at V and 3 bases at J, with 9 bases in the middle. The CDR3 DNA is TGCGCCAGCAGTGTTCCCCCGGACACTGAAGCTTTCTTT. Its protein product is CASSVPPDTEAFF.

The chain has TRBV3-1 (or the pseudogene TRBV3-2) and TRBJ2-2; possible D gene TRBD2, 5 bases. The CDR3 spans 16 residues. The germline V gene encodes CDR1 LGHDT and CDR2 YNNKEL (reference sequence). The germline V and J ends were trimmed by 5 bases and 4 bases, with 17 bases remaining between them. The CDR3 DNA sequence: TGTGCCAGCAGCTCAGGTCCTCCCGAGGGCACCGGGGAGCTGTTTTTT. The encoded protein is CASSSGPPEGTGELFF.

This sequence joins TRBV3-1 (or the pseudogene TRBV3-2) and TRBJ2-4; tentatively, D is TRBD2 (6 bases). The CDR3 totals 17 residues. V was shortened by 1 base and J by 0 bases, with 13 bases between the two germline ends. Per the germline V gene, CDR1 is LGHDT and CDR2 is YNNKEL (reference sequence). The CDR3 nucleotides are TGTGCCAGCAGCCAAGGATCGGGACTCCCAGCCAAAAACATTCAGTACTTC. Translating it yields CASSQGSGLPAKNIQYF.

The CDR3 sequence is CASSLGDIGVNHQPQHF. The CDR3 nucleotides are TGTGCCAGCAGCTTAGGGGACATTGGGGTTAATCATCAGCCCCAGCATTTT. The gene calls are TRBV7-9 and TRBJ1-5, with D possibly matching TRBD1 (6 bases). The CDR3 spans 17 residues. From germline, CDR1 is SEHNR and CDR2 FQNEAQ (reference sequence). The ends were cut back, 1 base at V and 5 bases at J, with 18 bases in the middle. The full variable domain, in which reference TRBV7-9 and TRBJ1-5 provide the parts outside the CDR3, is DTGVSQNPRHKITKRGQNVTFRCDPISEHNRLYWYRQTLGQGPEFLTYFQNEAQLEKSRLLSDRFSAERPKGSFSTLEIQRTEQGDSAMYLCASSLGDIGVNHQPQHFGDGTRLSIL.

J is TRBJ1-4 and V is TRBV10-3; D unclear. Trimming removed 3 bases from V and 3 bases from J, with 14 bases in between. This CDR3 is 16 amino acids long. The germline V gene encodes CDR1 ENHRY and CDR2 SYGVKD. CDR3 DNA: TGTGCCATCAGTGATTCAAGTGGACCCCCTAATGAAAAACTGTTTTTT. This translates into CAISDSSGPPNEKLFF.

The chain recombines TRBV7-7 with TRBJ2-3, with D perhaps TRBD1 (6 bases). CDR1 and CDR2 (germline): SSHAT, FNYEAQ (reference sequence). V was pared by 4 bases and J by 6 bases, with 17 bases between. The CDR3 loop spans 15 amino acids. In nucleotides, the CDR3 is TGTGCCAGCAGCTCGTCAGGGGCTAGGGGGGATACGCAGTATTTT. This codes for CASSSSGARGDTQYF.

A word on this clone: The junction does not match germline at one end; this may be a read error. The V gene is TRBV6-2 or TRBV6-3, the J gene TRBJ2-7; TRBD1 or TRBD2 may be the D gene (5 bases each). CDR3 length: 12 amino acids. Germline loops: CDR1 MNHEY, CDR2 SVGEGT. The CDR3 DNA follows: TGTGCCAGCAGTTATTCTTGTAAGGGACCTCCATTC. This gives the protein CASSYSCKGPPF.

CDR3 DNA sequence: TGTGCCAGCGGCGGCAGGGGCGGCAATCAGCCCCAGCATTTT. Its translation: CASGGRGGNQPQHF. This chain joins TRBV21-1 and TRBJ1-5; TRBD1 is the table's D call, not checked against the DNA. TRBV21-1 is tagged as a pseudogene. The CDR3 runs to 14 residues.

The chain carries TRBV7-9 and TRBJ1-2; a weak D match, TRBD1 (6 bases). The germline CDR1 and CDR2 sequences are SEHNR and FQNEAQ (reference sequence). V dropped 5 bases and J dropped 7 bases, with 17 bases sitting between them. This CDR3 spans 14 amino acids. CDR3: CASSHGQPRAGYTF. DNA for the CDR3: TGTGCCAGCAGCCACGGACAGCCCAGGGCTGGCTACACCTTC. The entire variable domain, with the rest obtained from reference TRBV7-9 and TRBJ1-2, is as follows: DTGVSQNPRHKITKRGQNVTFRCDPISEHNRLYWYRQTLGQGPEFLTYFQNEAQLEKSRLLSDRFSAERPKGSFSTLEIQRTEQGDSAMYLCASSHGQPRAGYTFGSGTRLTVV.

J is TRBJ1-1 and V is TRBV29-1; D perhaps matches TRBD1 (5 bases). This CDR3 spans 12 amino acids. Germline V lookup: CDR1 SQVTM, CDR2 ANQGSEA. V was shortened by 1 base and J by 7 bases, with 10 bases between the two germline ends. The CDR3 sequence: CSVEGQYIEAFF. For the CDR3, the DNA is TGCAGCGTTGAAGGACAGTATATTGAAGCTTTCTTT.

The chain is built from TRBV14 and TRBJ1-3; no reliable D call. CDR1 and CDR2 (germline): SGHDN, FVKESK. Deletions cut 3 bases from V and 5 bases from J, with 14 bases between. The CDR3 runs 15 residues. CDR3 sequence (DNA): TGTGCCAGCAGCCAGGCCGGGTCATCCAGAAACACCATATATTTT. As protein: CASSQAGSSRNTIYF.

V and J are TRBV5-1 and TRBJ1-4; D is uncertain. The CDR3 totals 16 residues. CDR1 and CDR2 from the germline V gene are SGHRS and YFSETQ. V lost 2 bases to trimming and J lost 2 bases, with 13 bases between them. The CDR3 coding sequence is TGCGCCAGCAGCTTTGGTAGGGATCTCACTAATGAAAAACTGTTTTTT. It specifies CASSFGRDLTNEKLFF.

This clone showed up just once. The genes are TRBV5-1 and TRBJ2-5; no clear D gene. The CDR3 runs to 12 residues. CDR1 is SGHRS and CDR2 is YFSETQ in the germline V gene. V was pared by 2 bases and J by 5 bases, with 7 bases between. The chain's CDR3 is CASSLGRETQYF. The CDR3 nucleotides are TGCGCCAGCAGCTTAGGCAGGGAGACCCAGTACTTC.

The chain combines TRBV7-2 with TRBJ2-3; TRBD2 agrees at 7 bases. The CDR3 loop spans 15 amino acids. Per germline, CDR1 SGHTA and CDR2 FQGNSA. V lost 0 bases to trimming and J lost 4 bases; unmatched junction nucleotides: 4. The CDR3 nucleotides read TGTGCCAGCAGCTTAGCGCGGGAGACGCCAGATACGCAGTATTTT. This gives the protein CASSLARETPDTQYF.

The chain has TRBV29-1 and TRBJ2-7; TRBD2 is a possible D gene (5 bases). V was shortened by 2 bases and J by 5 bases, with 13 bases between the two germline ends. The germline gives CDR1 SQVTM, CDR2 ANQGSEA. The CDR3 spans 13 residues. CDR3 coding DNA: TGCAGCGTTGAACGTGGTGGGAGAGACGAGCAGTACTTC. This encodes CSVERGGRDEQYF.

V and J are TRBV7-6 and TRBJ2-7, with D perhaps given as TRBD1 or TRBD2 (5 bases each). The CDR3 extends over 15 amino acids. The V and J ends lost 1 base and 4 bases respectively, with 14 bases between them. The germline V gene has CDR1 SGHVS and CDR2 FNYEAQ. The CDR3 loop is CASSLGGTDKYEQYF. CDR3 DNA sequence: TGTGCCAGCAGCTTAGGGGGGACGGACAAATACGAGCAGTACTTC.

V gene TRBV14 combines with J gene TRBJ1-2; 7 bases are shared with TRBD1. Germline V CDR1 and CDR2: SGHDN, FVKESK. Germline trimming cut 5 bases from V and 6 bases from J; bases unmatched to any gene: 6. CDR3 length: 13 amino acids. The CDR3 sequence is CASSGDRADGYTF. The CDR3 nucleotides are TGTGCCAGCAGCGGAGACAGGGCGGATGGCTACACCTTC.

This sequence joins TRBV6-2 or TRBV6-3 and TRBJ1-6, with D maybe TRBD1 (6 bases). The CDR3 has 15 amino acids. Germline assignment: CDR1 MNHEY and CDR2 SVGEGT. The germline V and J ends were trimmed by 2 bases and 7 bases, with 12 bases remaining between them. The CDR3, as DNA: TGTGCCAGCAGTTACGTCAGGGGTAGGAATTCACCCCTCCACTTT. This codes for CASSYVRGRNSPLHF.